Presented here are 2 T cell receptor beta chains from one specimen sequenced in a study of blood T cell repertoires in COVID-19. TCRdb's table, derived via immunoSEQ multiplex PCR, lists solely in-frame clones and lacks some. The table includes some 26,000 clones, about 88% detected once. The specimen sequenced was peripheral blood. Source of these receptors: a man between 65 and 85 years old with active COVID-19.

The chain has TRBV27 and TRBJ2-2, with 9 nucleotides matching TRBD2. Per germline, CDR1 MNHEY and CDR2 SMNVEV (reference sequence). After removal of 6 bases from V and 0 bases from J, the junction contained 14 bases not matched to a gene. The CDR3 is 19 amino acids. DNA of the CDR3: TGTGCCAGCAGCTCCCCCGGGCTAGCGGGATCCACGAACACCGGGGAGCTGTTTTTT. This gives the protein CASSSPGLAGSTNTGELFF.

This clone was seen only once. The gene calls are TRBV5-1 and TRBJ1-5; D gene unclear. The V end lost 4 bases, the J end lost 4 bases, and 9 bases lay between the germline ends. The germline gives CDR1 SGHRS, CDR2 YFSETQ. This CDR3 has 13 amino acids. DNA for the CDR3: TGCGCCAGCAGCCTGGACGGGAATCAGCCCCAGCATTTT. Its protein product is CASSLDGNQPQHF.